The 22 T cell receptor beta chains presented below share a single source sample, sequenced in a study of regulatory T cells in long-lasting Graves disease. Sample time point: newly diagnosed GD, antithyroid drugs for less than 3 months. Preparation of the TCR library used RNA extracted from PBMCs. To make TCR beta libraries, researchers used iRepertoire HTBI primers and Arm-PCR of CDR3 regions. TCRdb reprocessed the multiplex PCR reads via MiXCR and lists one record per CDR3 protein. This table has approximately 460,000 distinct CDR3 sequences, 15% to 20% appearing once. The sample also formed part of further work on T cells in Graves' hyperthyroidism and ophthalmopathy.

The sequences come from peripheral blood mononuclear cells (PBMCs), collected at new diagnosis, from a patient treated with antithyroid drugs. The origin of the receptors is a woman younger than 45 with Graves disease.

This clonotype occurred many times. V usage is TRBV2 and J usage is TRBJ2-3, with a tentative D call TRBD2 (6 bases). Per germline, CDR1 SNHLY and CDR2 FYNNEI. The ends were cut back, 3 bases at V and 3 bases at J, with 13 bases in the middle. The CDR3 has 15 amino acids. This CDR3 reads CASSEWEAGTDTQYF. In DNA form, the CDR3 reads TGTGCCAGCAGTGAGTGGGAGGCCGGAACAGATACGCAGTATTTT.

V usage is TRBV6-5 and J usage is TRBJ2-2; 12 bases map to TRBD2. The V segment lost 4 bases and the J segment 4 bases; nucleotides outside the gene matches: 10. This CDR3 has 18 residues. Germline V gene lookup returns CDR1 MNHEY and CDR2 SVGAGI. The CDR3 protein is CASSFRTSGVAGTGELFF. DNA of the CDR3: TGTGCCAGCAGTTTTCGGACTAGCGGGGTTGCGGGCACCGGGGAGCTGTTTTTT.

This clonotype occurred many times. V usage is TRBV11-3 and J usage is TRBJ2-3, with 8 bases that match TRBD2. The CDR3 length is 15 residues. J gave up 5 bases and V 6 bases, and 10 bases lay outside the gene matches. Germline CDR1 is SGHNT and CDR2 is YENEEA. Here the CDR3 reads CASSSAGDVRDTQYF. CDR3 nucleotide sequence: TGTGCCAGCAGTTCAGCGGGAGATGTAAGAGATACGCAGTATTTT.

This clonotype has ten or more counts. The chain couples TRBV28 to TRBJ1-1; no firm D call. From germline, CDR1 is MDHEN and CDR2 SYDVKM. V lost 1 base, J lost 4 bases, and 4 bases lay in between. This CDR3 contains 12 residues. DNA of the CDR3: TGTGCCAGCAGTTTATACGGCACTGAAGCTTTCTTT. Residues: CASSLYGTEAFF.

This clonotype was observed many times. The V gene is TRBV2, the J gene TRBJ1-2; no definite D call. With 3 bases removed from V and 2 bases from J, the gap between germline ends came to 7 bases. Germline CDR1 reads SNHLY; CDR2 reads FYNNEI. The CDR3 length is 13 residues. The CDR3 spells CASSDDINYGYTF. CDR3 nucleotides: TGTGCCAGCAGTGACGACATAAACTATGGCTACACCTTC.

The rearrangement uses TRBV5-5 and TRBJ1-1, with D possibly TRBD1 on 5 matching bases. Germline V lookup: CDR1 SGHKS, CDR2 YYEKEE (reference sequence). Between the trimmed V and J ends, which lost 4 bases and 5 bases, there was a span of 9 bases. CDR3 size: 12 residues. This CDR3 reads CASSKTVTEAFF. As DNA, the CDR3 is TGTGCCAGCAGCAAGACAGTAACTGAAGCTTTCTTT.

This clonotype was seen many times. The chain carries TRBV20-1 and TRBJ2-1, with 7 bases that match TRBD1. Germline CDR1 reads DFQATT; CDR2 reads SNEGSKA (reference sequence). J lost 2 bases, V lost 6 bases, and 16 bases had no gene match. The CDR3 extends over 17 amino acids. CDR3 loop: CSAADRANFKTYNEQFF. Written as DNA, the CDR3 is TGCAGTGCAGCTGACAGGGCGAACTTTAAGACCTACAATGAGCAGTTCTTC.

This clonotype was recorded at least ten times. This CDR3 reads CASSSDRAPDTQYF. The CDR3 DNA reads as TGTGCCAGCAGTTCTGACAGGGCGCCGGATACGCAGTATTTT. This chain connects TRBV12-3 or TRBV12-4 to TRBJ2-3, with 7 bases that match TRBD1. CDR3 length: 14 amino acids. V trimming: 4 bases; J trimming: 6 bases; junction bases outside the gene matches: 7.

J is TRBJ1-1 and V is TRBV6-1, with D maybe TRBD1 (5 bases). Germline CDR1 MNHNS, CDR2 SASEGT. The CDR3 loop spans 15 amino acids. Trimming left V 5 bases short and J 0 bases short, with 13 bases between. The CDR3 DNA reads TGTGCCAGCAGTCGCCTCCAGGGCATGAACACTGAAGCTTTCTTT. Residues: CASSRLQGMNTEAFF.

This clonotype has just a few counts. V is TRBV5-4 and J is TRBJ2-7, with 12 bases matching TRBD2. Germline loops: CDR1 SGHNT, CDR2 YYREEE (reference sequence). V shed 3 bases, J shed 3 bases, and the junction held 4 bases outside the gene matches. The CDR3 extends over 15 amino acids. The CDR3: CASSSPGLAGYEQYF. The CDR3 DNA reads TGTGCCAGCAGCTCCCCGGGACTAGCGGGCTACGAGCAGTACTTC.

This clonotype was counted ten times or more. J is TRBJ1-1 and V is TRBV4-1, with a possible D match to TRBD1 (6 bases). Germline loops: CDR1 MGHRA, CDR2 YSYEKL. The CDR3 covers 16 residues. V lost 1 base, J lost 4 bases, and 16 bases lay in between. The CDR3 sequence is CASSQVIERGSTEAFF. CDR3 nucleotide sequence: TGCGCCAGCAGCCAAGTCATCGAGAGGGGGAGCACTGAAGCTTTCTTT.

This clonotype was observed a few times. The CDR3 bases are TGTGCCAGCAGTCAACCCCCGGGCCCGGGGGGCTACACCTTC. Its translation is CASSQPPGPGGYTF. The chain combines TRBV7-9 with TRBJ1-2; D is uncertain. Germline V lookup: CDR1 SEHNR, CDR2 FQNEAQ (reference sequence). The CDR3 length is 14 residues. V lost 6 bases and J lost 8, with 19 bases in between.

The rearrangement links TRBV30 to TRBJ2-1, with D maybe TRBD2 (5 bases). In germline, CDR1 is GTSNPN, CDR2 SVGIG (reference sequence). V was trimmed by 2 bases and J by 8 bases, leaving 16 bases between them. This CDR3 comprises 14 residues. Written as DNA, the CDR3 is TGTGCCTGGAGTCGATCGGGGAAAGGGCATGAGCAGTTCTTC. It yields the protein CAWSRSGKGHEQFF.

Many counts were recorded for this clonotype. The rearrangement uses TRBV28 and TRBJ1-2; D gene unclear. Germline CDR1 MDHEN, CDR2 SYDVKM. Trimming left V 3 bases short and J 0 bases short, with 11 bases between. The CDR3 is 15 residues long. This CDR3 is CASSFLGITNYGYTF. CDR3 nucleotide sequence: TGTGCCAGCAGTTTTCTGGGGATAACTAACTATGGCTACACCTTC.

This chain joins TRBV9 and TRBJ2-7, with TRBD1 identical over 9 bases. The germline gives CDR1 SGDLS, CDR2 YYNGEE. V trimming: 0 bases; J trimming: 1 base; junction bases outside the gene matches: 2. The CDR3 extends over 15 amino acids. CDR3 bases: TGTGCCAGCAGCGTAGAGACAGGGGGGTCCTACGAGCAGTACTTC. This encodes CASSVETGGSYEQYF.

V usage is TRBV25-1 and J usage is TRBJ1-5; D is perhaps TRBD1 (6 bases). The CDR3 is 13 residues long. Per germline, CDR1 MGHDK and CDR2 SYGVNS. V shed 4 bases and J shed 5 bases, with 9 bases lying between them. The CDR3 coding sequence is TGTGCCAGCAGTGCACAGGGCTATCAGCCCCAGCATTTT. This gives the protein CASSAQGYQPQHF.

This clonotype was seen at least ten times. The V call is TRBV12-3 or TRBV12-4, the J call TRBJ2-1; D unresolved. The CDR3 totals 13 residues. Trimming cost V 4 bases and J 6 bases, with 10 bases left between them. The CDR3 spells CASSSGAPNEQFF. CDR3 bases: TGTGCCAGCAGTTCGGGCGCACCCAATGAGCAGTTCTTC.

A note on this clonotype: A much larger clone differs from this one at a single base, so this may be a read error. The V gene is TRBV30, the J gene TRBJ2-3; 16 bases align to TRBD2. Near its end, the DNA agrees better with TRBJ2-4, so the J call may be wrong. Germline CDR1 is GTSNPN and CDR2 is SVGIG (reference sequence). CDR3 size: 15 residues. In nucleotides, the CDR3 is TGTGCCTGGAGGGGGACTAGCGGGAGGGCCCACGATCAGTACTTC. This sequence encodes CAWRGTSGRAHDQYF.

This clonotype was picked up many times. The chain recombines TRBV20-1 with TRBJ1-5; the D gene is possibly TRBD1 (6 bases). There are 19 residues in the CDR3. V was pared by 1 base and J by 0 bases, with 22 bases between. Germline CDR1 DFQATT, CDR2 SNEGSKA (reference sequence). CDR3 in amino acids: CSARAGGQQPVHSNQPQHF. CDR3 sequence (DNA): TGCAGTGCTAGAGCTGGGGGGCAGCAACCCGTTCATAGCAATCAGCCCCAGCATTTT.

On this clonotype itself: This may come from a read error, since a much larger clone is one base off. This chain uses TRBV6-1 with TRBJ1-1; 12 positions match TRBD1. Looked up from germline, CDR1 is MNHNS and CDR2 is SASEGT. The CDR3 has 16 residues. J lost 4 bases, V lost 4 bases, and 7 bases had no gene match. CDR3 region: CASSGPGQGACTEAFF. For the CDR3, the DNA is TGTGCCAGCAGTGGCCCGGGACAGGGGGCGTGCACTGAAGCTTTCTTT.

This clonotype has a count of ten or more. The chain carries TRBV28 and TRBJ2-1, with 9 bases fitting TRBD1. The J segment lost 8 bases and the V segment lost 4 bases, leaving 12 bases of the junction unmatched. Germline V CDR1 and CDR2: MDHEN, SYDVKM. CDR3 length: 16 residues. The CDR3 DNA reads as TGTGCCAGCAGTTCCGCACGGACAGGGGATTGGGATGAGCAGTTCTTC. Amino acids: CASSSARTGDWDEQFF.

This clonotype was detected a few times. The V call is TRBV19, the J call TRBJ2-7, with D possibly being TRBD1 (6 bases). The ends were cut back, 5 bases at V and 3 bases at J, with 17 bases in the middle. Germline lookup yields CDR1 LNHDA and CDR2 SQIVND (reference sequence). The CDR3 is 15 residues long. Here the CDR3 reads CASSDPGQGNYEQYF. In nucleotides, the CDR3 is TGTGCCAGTAGTGATCCGGGGCAGGGGAACTACGAGCAGTACTTC.